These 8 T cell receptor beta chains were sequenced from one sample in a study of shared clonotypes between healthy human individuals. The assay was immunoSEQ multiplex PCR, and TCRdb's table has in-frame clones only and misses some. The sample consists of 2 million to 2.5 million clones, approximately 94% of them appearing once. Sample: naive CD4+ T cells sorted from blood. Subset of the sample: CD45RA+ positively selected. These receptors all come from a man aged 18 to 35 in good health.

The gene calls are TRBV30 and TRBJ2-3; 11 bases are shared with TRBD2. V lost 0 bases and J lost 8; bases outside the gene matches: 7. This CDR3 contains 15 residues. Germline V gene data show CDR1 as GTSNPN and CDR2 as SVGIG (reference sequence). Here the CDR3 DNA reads TGTGCCTGGAGTGTACGGGTAGCGGGGGGGCCTACGCAGTATTTT. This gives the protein CAWSVRVAGGPTQYF.

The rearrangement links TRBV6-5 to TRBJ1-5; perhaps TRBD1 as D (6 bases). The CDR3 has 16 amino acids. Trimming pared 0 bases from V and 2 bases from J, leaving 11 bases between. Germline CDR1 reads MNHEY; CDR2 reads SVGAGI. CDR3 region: CASSYSAGVGNQPQHF. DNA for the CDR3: TGTGCCAGCAGTTACTCGGCAGGGGTCGGCAATCAGCCCCAGCATTTT.

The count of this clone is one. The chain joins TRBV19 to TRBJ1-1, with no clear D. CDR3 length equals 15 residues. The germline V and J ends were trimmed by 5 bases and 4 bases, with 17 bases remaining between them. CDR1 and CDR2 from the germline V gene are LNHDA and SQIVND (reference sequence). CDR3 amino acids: CASSPPAARGTEAFF. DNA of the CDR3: TGTGCCAGTAGTCCCCCGGCAGCCCGAGGCACTGAAGCTTTCTTT.

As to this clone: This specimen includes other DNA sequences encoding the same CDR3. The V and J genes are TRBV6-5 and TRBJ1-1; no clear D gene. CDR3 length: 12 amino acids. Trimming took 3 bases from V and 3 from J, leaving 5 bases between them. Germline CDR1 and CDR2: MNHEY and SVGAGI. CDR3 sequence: CASSYRDTEAFF. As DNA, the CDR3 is TGTGCCAGCAGTTATCGAGACACTGAAGCTTTCTTT.

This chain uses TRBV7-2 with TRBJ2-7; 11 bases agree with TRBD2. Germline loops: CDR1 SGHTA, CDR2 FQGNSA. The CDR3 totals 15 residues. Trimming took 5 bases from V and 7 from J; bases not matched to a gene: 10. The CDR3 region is CASSAKTSGSGEQYF. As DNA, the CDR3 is TGTGCCAGCAGCGCCAAAACTAGCGGGAGTGGTGAGCAGTACTTC.

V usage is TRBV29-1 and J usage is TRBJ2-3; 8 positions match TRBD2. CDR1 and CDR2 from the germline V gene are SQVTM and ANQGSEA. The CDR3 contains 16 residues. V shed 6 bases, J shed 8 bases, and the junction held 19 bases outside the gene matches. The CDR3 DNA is TGCAGCGTCGATGGAGGGTTTGGCGGGGGGATTCCTACGCAGTATTTT. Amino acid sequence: CSVDGGFGGGIPTQYF.

The CDR3 loop reads CASSHSGGRDYGYTF. The CDR3 DNA is TGCGCCAGCAGCCATTCAGGGGGCCGCGACTATGGCTACACCTTC. The gene calls are TRBV4-1 and TRBJ1-2; 8 bases are a match to TRBD1. Per the germline V gene, CDR1 is MGHRA and CDR2 is YSYEKL. After removal of 3 bases from V and 3 bases from J, the junction contained 6 bases not matched to a gene. The CDR3 consists of 15 residues.

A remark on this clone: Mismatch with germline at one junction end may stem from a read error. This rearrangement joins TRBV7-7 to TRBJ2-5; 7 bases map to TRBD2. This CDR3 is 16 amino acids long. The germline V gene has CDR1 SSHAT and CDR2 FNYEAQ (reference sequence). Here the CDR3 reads CASSLGGRAGPETQYF. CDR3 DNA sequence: TGTGCTAGCAGCCTCGGGGGGAGGGCCGGACCAGAGACCCAGTACTTC.